The T cell receptor (beta chain) described here comes from a study of T cell clonotyping in hematopoietic cell transplantation. About this clone itself: Its antigen is unidentified.

V was pared by 0 bases and J by 3 bases, with 4 bases of the junction left unmatched. The CDR3 runs to 16 residues. CDR1 LGHNA and CDR2 YSLEER come from the germline V gene. General study points: After transplant, recipient diversity fell while pathologically expanded clonotypes grew through day 180.

Here immunoSEQ multiplex PCR was the method, and the copy in TCRdb shows in-frame clones only, minus some. The table lists about 27,000 clones, less than 75% of them singletons. As to time point: recipient sample about 28 days before transplant, after cytoreduction. The receptor was derived from a man aged 50 to 60 with myelodysplastic syndrome. Some clones in this sample may be carry-over from other donors' samples. The starting material was peripheral blood mononuclear cells, obtained before stem cell transplant. The chain couples TRBV4-3 to TRBJ1-3; 8 bases match TRBD1. CDR3 nucleotide sequence: TGCGCCAGCAGCCAAGATCGTACAGGGGGTGGAAACACCATATATTTT. Translated, it gives CASSQDRTGGGNTIYF.